This is a list of T cell receptor beta chains from one sample in a study of control samples from healthy donors and cancer patients. The table came from immunoSEQ multiplex PCR; TCRdb's copy has only in-frame clones and leaves some out. The sample comprises over 60,000 clones, 65% to 90% of which are singletons, and 4.5% to 6% rests with the top ten. The specimen sequenced was blood. These receptors were taken from a man aged 40-49 years in good health. The CDR3 runs from the conserved cysteine through the conserved F or W. Each record gives: D gene, clone size, V gene, J gene, CDR3 DNA, CDR3 protein. D genes are given only for firm matches. The listing skips clone size in some rows; elsewhere it reads once, few, many or a size class.

>NA|NA|TRBV6-5|TRBJ2-1
TGTGCCGTCCACAGGGTGGGGGTCTACAATGAGCAGTTCTTC
CAVHRVGVYNEQFF
>NA|NA|TRBV7-2|TRBJ2-7
TGTGCCAGCAGATCAGAGGGTGGCTCCTACGAGCAGTACTTC
CASRSEGGSYEQYF
>TRBD2|NA|TRBV5-4|TRBJ2-7
TGTGCCAGCAGTATTCCGGGACTAGGCAGATACGAGCAGTACTTC
CASSIPGLGRYEQYF
>TRBD2|NA|TRBV7-6|TRBJ2-7
TGTGCCAGCAGCTTAGGTGGGCGGGGGATCTCCTACGAGCAGTACTTC
CASSLGGRGISYEQYF
>TRBD2|NA|TRBV6-2/TRBV6-3|TRBJ2-7
TGTGCCAGCAGTTACTTCCCGGGACTAGCGGCCTCCTACGAGCAGTACTTC
CASSYFPGLAASYEQYF
>NA|NA|TRBV5-6|TRBJ1-2
TGTGCCAGCAGCCCGCGTAGGACAATCTATGGCTACACCTTC
CASSPRRTIYGYTF
>NA|NA|TRBV5-5|TRBJ1-2
TGTGCCAGCAGAAACACCTTAGTTGGCTATGGCTACACCTTC
CASRNTLVGYGYTF
>NA|NA|TRBV30|TRBJ1-1
TGTGCCTGGAGTGTACGTGGAGACACTGAAGCTTTCTTT
CAWSVRGDTEAFF
>TRBD2|NA|TRBV7-9|TRBJ2-1
TGTGCCAGCAGGCGTATGACTAGCGGGGGCCCCAATGAGCAGTTCTTC
CASRRMTSGGPNEQFF
>NA|NA|TRBV11-3|TRBJ1-2
TGTGCCAGCAGCTTAGAAGGGAACTATGGCTACACCTTC
CASSLEGNYGYTF
>NA|NA|TRBV7-2|TRBJ1-3
TGTGCCAGCAGCTTAGGTGGCGCGGGTACGCCTGGAAACACCATATATTTT
CASSLGGAGTPGNTIYF
>NA|NA|TRBV19|TRBJ1-4
TGTGCCAGTAGTATAGGAGGAGGGCCCGGCGGGGAAAAACTGTTTTTT
CASSIGGGPGGEKLFF
>NA|NA|TRBV11-1|TRBJ1-1
TGTGCCAGCAGCTTTAATTTAAACACTGAAGCTTTCTTT
CASSFNLNTEAFF
>NA|NA|TRBV18|TRBJ1-1
TGTGCCAGCTCACCACCGGTTGGTCGGAAAACTGAAGCTTTCTTT
CASSPPVGRKTEAFF
>TRBD2|NA|TRBV9|TRBJ2-5
TGTGCCAGCAGCGTGGGACTAGCGGGAGGGCCGGGTGAGACCCAGTACTTC
CASSVGLAGGPGETQYF
>TRBD1|few|TRBV24-1|TRBJ2-1
TGTGCCACCAGTGTCCACAGGGGGACCGAGCAGTTCTTC
CATSVHRGTEQFF
>TRBD1|once|TRBV27|TRBJ1-1
TGTGCCAGCAACAAGGACAGGGGGCAGTCGAACACTGAAGCTTTCTTT
CASNKDRGQSNTEAFF
>NA|NA|TRBV6-1|TRBJ2-3
TGTGCCAGCAGTGAAAATCGACAGAGGATCACAGATACGCAGTATTTT
CASSENRQRITDTQYF
>NA|NA|TRBV7-2|TRBJ2-2
TGTGCCAGCAGCAGAGACACCGGGGAGCTGTTTTTT
CASSRDTGELFF
>NA|NA|TRBV28|TRBJ1-2
TGTGCCAGCATCTCGGGTGGGGGGGCCTATGGCTACACCTTC
CASISGGGAYGYTF
>TRBD2|NA|TRBV6-1|TRBJ2-1
TGTGCCAGCAGTGAACTAGCGGGGGGTTACAATGAGCAGTTCTTC
CASSELAGGYNEQFF
>TRBD1|once|TRBV6-5|TRBJ1-3
TGTGCCAGCAGTTACCGGACAGGAGAAGGAAACACCATATATTTT
CASSYRTGEGNTIYF
>NA|once|TRBV19|TRBJ2-3
TGTGCCAGTAGAGTCGAAGGCACAGATACGCAGTATTTT
CASRVEGTDTQYF
>TRBD2|NA|TRBV7-8|TRBJ2-5
TGTGCCAGCAGCCCCCGACTAGCGGGGGGGCGAACACAAGAGACCCAGTACTTC
CASSPRLAGGRTQETQYF
>NA|NA|TRBV15|TRBJ1-4
TGTGCCACCAGCGGCAGGCGGTCCACCCTTAATGAAAAACTGTTTTTT
CATSGRRSTLNEKLFF
>NA|NA|TRBV6-6|TRBJ1-6
TGTGCCAGCACTGTCGGGGGTGGCTCCTATAATTCACCCCTCCACTTT
CASTVGGGSYNSPLHF
>TRBD2|once|TRBV6-6|TRBJ2-3
TGTGCCAGCACCCCGGGACTAGCGGGAGATAGAGATACGCAGTATTTT
CASTPGLAGDRDTQYF
>NA|NA|TRBV7-9|TRBJ1-1
TGTGCCAGCAGCTTAGTCGGGGGGCGCAGCACTGAAGCTTTCTTT
CASSLVGGRSTEAFF
>TRBD1|NA|TRBV18|TRBJ1-1
TGTGCCAGCTCACCGGGGACAGTCTACACTGAAGCTTTCTTT
CASSPGTVYTEAFF
>NA|NA|TRBV29-1|TRBJ2-1
TGCAGCGTTGACGGGGACTCCCCCTACAATGAGCAGTTCTTC
CSVDGDSPYNEQFF
>NA|few|TRBV11-2|TRBJ1-6
TGTGCCAGCAGCCGAAGGGTCAGCTCTAATAATTCACCCCTCCACTTT
CASSRRVSSNNSPLHF
>NA|NA|TRBV21-1|TRBJ2-5
TGTGCCAGCAGCATAGGGACAAACCAGGAGACCCAGTACTTC
CASSIGTNQETQYF
>NA|NA|TRBV29-1|TRBJ1-2
TGCAGCGTTGAAGTAGGGGAGTATGGCTACACCTTC
CSVEVGEYGYTF